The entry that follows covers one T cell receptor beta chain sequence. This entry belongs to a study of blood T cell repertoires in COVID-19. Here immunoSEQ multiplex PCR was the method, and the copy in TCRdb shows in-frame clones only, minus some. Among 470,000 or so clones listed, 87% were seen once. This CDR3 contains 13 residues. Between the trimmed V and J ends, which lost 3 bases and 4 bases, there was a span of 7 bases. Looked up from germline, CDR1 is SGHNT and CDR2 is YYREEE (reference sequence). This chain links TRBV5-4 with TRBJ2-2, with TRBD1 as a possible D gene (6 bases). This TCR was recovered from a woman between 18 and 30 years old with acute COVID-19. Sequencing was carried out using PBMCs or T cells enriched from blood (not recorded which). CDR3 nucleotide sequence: TGTGCCAGCAGCTCGGACAGCACCGGGGAGCTGTTTTTT. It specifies CASSSDSTGELFF. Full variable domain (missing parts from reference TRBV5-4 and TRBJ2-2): ETGVTQSPTHLIKTRGQQVTLRCSSQSGHNTVSWYQQALGQGPQFIFQYYREEENGRGNFPPRFSGLQFPNYSSELNVNALELDDSALYLCASSSDSTGELFFGEGSRLTVL.